This TCR beta chain is drawn from a study of OX40 agonist ivuxolimab in advanced cancers. Study context: Partial responses occurred in three patients (one hepatocellular carcinoma, two cutaneous melanoma). Findings and limits, study-wide: At 0.1 to 3.0 mg/kg and by week 6, CD4+ and CD8+ T cells in the blood had expanded clonally. What antigens the expanded peripheral T cells recognized was never established.

From germline, CDR1 is KGHSH and CDR2 LQKENI. V dropped 3 bases and J dropped 2; count of bases not matched to a gene: 0. There are 13 residues in the CDR3. About this clone itself: Its matching antigen is unknown. Distinct nucleotide sequences in the sample also encode this CDR3.

TCRdb's copy holds only in-frame clones and misses some; the assay was immunoSEQ multiplex PCR. The sample lists tens of thousands of clones, around four fifths occurring once. The chain carries TRBV18 and TRBJ2-5; 7 nucleotides align to TRBD2. Sequencing was performed on CD4+ or CD8+ T cells sorted from blood, taken in a trial of the OX40 agonist ivuxolimab. The receptor comes from an adult with an advanced solid tumor such as melanoma, head and neck, liver or kidney cancer. This CDR3 reads CASSPSGQETQYF. For the CDR3, the DNA is TGTGCCAGCTCACCTAGCGGGCAAGAGACCCAGTACTTC.